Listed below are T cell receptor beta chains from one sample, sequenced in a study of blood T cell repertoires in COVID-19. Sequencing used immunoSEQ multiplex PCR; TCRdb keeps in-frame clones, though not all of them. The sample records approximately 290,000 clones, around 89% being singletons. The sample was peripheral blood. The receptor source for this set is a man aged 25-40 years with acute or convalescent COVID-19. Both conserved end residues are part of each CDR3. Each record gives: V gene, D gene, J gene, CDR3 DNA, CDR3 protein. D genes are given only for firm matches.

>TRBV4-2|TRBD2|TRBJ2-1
TGTGCCAGCAGCCAGGGGGTTGGGACTAGCGGGTACAATGAGCAGTTCTTC
CASSQGVGTSGYNEQFF
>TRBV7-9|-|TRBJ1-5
TGTGCCAGCAGTGGGGGACAATCCGATCAGCCCCAGCATTTT
CASSGGQSDQPQHF
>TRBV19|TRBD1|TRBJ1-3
TGTGCCAGTAGTATCCTGGGACAGGGGGGAAACACCATATATTTT
CASSILGQGGNTIYF
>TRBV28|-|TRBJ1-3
TGTGCCAGCGGGATCTTGGGGCAGCAATATTTT
CASGILGQQYF
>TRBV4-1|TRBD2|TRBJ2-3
TGCGCCAGCAGCCCCTCCGGGACTAGAGGAGATACGCAGTATTTT
CASSPSGTRGDTQYF
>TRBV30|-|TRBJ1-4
TGTGCCTGGAGTAGTGACAGCAATAGATTAAATGAAAAACTGTTTTTT
CAWSSDSNRLNEKLFF
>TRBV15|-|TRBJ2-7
TGTGCCACCAGCAGAGATGAACCCGGGGAGCAGTACTTC
CATSRDEPGEQYF
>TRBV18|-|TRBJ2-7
TGTGCCAGCTCATCTCGACAGGACTCCGAGCAGTACTTC
CASSSRQDSEQYF
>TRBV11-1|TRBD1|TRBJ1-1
TGTGCCAGCAGTAGACAGGGGGGAGTCACTGAAGCTTTCTTT
CASSRQGGVTEAFF
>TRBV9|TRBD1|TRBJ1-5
TGTGCCAGCAGCGTAGGCAGGGGGTTCAATCAGCCCCAGCATTTT
CASSVGRGFNQPQHF
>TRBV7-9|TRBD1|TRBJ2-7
TGTGCCAGCAGCTTCCGGGACAGGCACCTCTACGAGCAGTACTTC
CASSFRDRHLYEQYF